The next 24 T cell receptor beta chains were all read from a single sample in a study of persistence of HIV-infected CD4 T cells. This was the immunoSEQ version 4 assay in survey mode. This table comes from immunoSEQ multiplex PCR, and its TCRdb copy is limited to in-frame clones, with some not included. The sample lists some 48,000 clones; about 80% were seen once. These receptors lack a known antigen. Lysates of CMV-infected fibroblasts at around 10 ug/mL stimulated these cells. Sorted nonresponding memory CD4+ T cells were CD40L-negative, CD69-negative, CD45RO-high. Sample: CD4+ T cells sorted from PBMCs after approximately 18-hour stimulation, taken from a patient who received antiretroviral therapy. These receptors came from an adult man with HIV who was CMV-seropositive.

The chain links TRBV19 to TRBJ1-1; perhaps TRBD1 as D (6 bases). Trimming stripped 3 bases from V and 5 bases from J, with 22 bases between. The CDR3 covers 17 residues. Germline V gene data show CDR1 as LNHDA and CDR2 as SQIVND (reference sequence). Here the CDR3 reads CASSIWGGLTLRTEAFF. In DNA, the CDR3 is TGTGCCAGTAGTATCTGGGGGGGCCTTACGCTGAGAACTGAAGCTTTCTTT.

The V call is TRBV9, the J call TRBJ1-1, with D perhaps TRBD1 (6 bases). Germline CDR1 is SGDLS and CDR2 is YYNGEE. With 0 bases removed from V and 4 bases from J, the gap between germline ends came to 10 bases. The CDR3 is made up of 14 amino acids. The CDR3 coding sequence is TGTGCCAGCAGCGTAGACGGGGGCGGCACTGAAGCTTTCTTT. This codes for CASSVDGGGTEAFF.

V usage is TRBV7-2 and J usage is TRBJ1-3; D is possibly TRBD1 (6 bases). Trimming shortened V by 5 bases and J by 0 bases, and 17 bases separated the two germline ends. This CDR3 is built from 17 residues. CDR1 and CDR2 from the germline V gene are SGHTA and FQGNSA. The DNA of the CDR3 is TGTGCCAGCAGCCAGGGGCGGTACAGCACCTCTGGAAACACCATATATTTT. Encoded protein: CASSQGRYSTSGNTIYF.

This sequence joins TRBV2 and TRBJ1-2, with D unclear. Germline CDR1 SNHLY, CDR2 FYNNEI. V lost 5 bases to trimming and J lost 2 bases, with 15 bases between them. The CDR3 covers 15 residues. Here the CDR3 reads CASSPGRVLNYGYTF. For the CDR3, the DNA is TGTGCCAGCAGTCCCGGGAGGGTACTCAACTATGGCTACACCTTC.

The table lists this clone with a count of one. The chain employs TRBV6-5 and TRBJ2-7; 9 nucleotides match TRBD2. After removal of 2 bases from V and 5 bases from J, the junction contained 10 bases not matched to a gene. From germline, CDR1 is MNHEY and CDR2 SVGAGI. The CDR3 length is 16 residues. The CDR3 nucleotides read TGTGCCAGCAGTTACATCCGCGGGAGGGCCTCGAACGAGCAGTACTTC. As protein: CASSYIRGRASNEQYF.

The chain joins TRBV7-2 to TRBJ2-3; D may be TRBD1 (6 bases). Germline V lookup: CDR1 SGHTA, CDR2 FQGNSA. CDR3 length equals 16 residues. The V end lost 3 bases, the J end lost 2 bases, and 15 bases lay between the germline ends. CDR3 residues: CASSFDRGYPTDTQYF. The CDR3 DNA is TGTGCCAGCAGCTTCGATAGGGGGTACCCCACAGATACGCAGTATTTT.

The chain recombines TRBV5-1 with TRBJ2-6; D gene uncertain. The CDR3 runs 16 residues. Trimming took off 4 bases at V and 4 bases at J, with 15 bases between the two ends. Germline assignment: CDR1 SGHRS and CDR2 YFSETQ. The CDR3 is CASSPALNPGANVLTF. CDR3 sequence (DNA): TGCGCCAGCAGCCCTGCCCTGAACCCCGGGGCCAACGTCCTGACTTTC.

The chain joins TRBV30 to TRBJ1-1; 9 bases match TRBD1. Germline values: CDR1 GTSNPN, CDR2 SVGIG (reference sequence). Trimming cost V 5 bases and J 4 bases; bases outside gene matches: 5. The CDR3 is 13 residues long. CDR3 DNA: TGTGCCTGGTGGTACAGGGGGCCCACTGAAGCTTTCTTT. Protein product: CAWWYRGPTEAFF.

The sample holds a few counts of this clone. This sequence joins TRBV9 and TRBJ2-3; D unclear. Germline assignment: CDR1 SGDLS and CDR2 YYNGEE. Trimming removed 4 bases from V and 2 bases from J, with 5 bases in between. The CDR3 spans 12 residues. The CDR3 sequence is CASSPHTDTQYF. CDR3 DNA sequence: TGTGCCAGCAGCCCCCACACAGATACGCAGTATTTT.

The V call is TRBV3-1 (or the pseudogene TRBV3-2), the J call TRBJ1-2; 8 nucleotides match TRBD1. This CDR3 is built from 15 residues. V trimming: 4 bases; J trimming: 2 bases; junction bases outside the gene matches: 6. CDR1 and CDR2 from the germline V gene are LGHDT and YNNKEL (reference sequence). CDR3 DNA sequence: TGTGCCAGCAGCCCCCGGACAGGGAGGAACTATGGCTACACCTTC. Amino acid sequence: CASSPRTGRNYGYTF.

The V call is TRBV7-9, the J call TRBJ1-1; 8 nucleotides align to TRBD1. V lost 6 bases to trimming and J lost 2 bases; unmatched junction nucleotides: 11. The CDR3 sequence is 16 residues long. CDR1 SEHNR and CDR2 FQNEAQ come from the germline V gene (reference sequence). The CDR3 reads CASSRQGNMDNTEAFF. Written as DNA, the CDR3 is TGTGCCAGCAGTCGACAGGGGAATATGGACAACACTGAAGCTTTCTTT.

CDR3 sequence reads: CASSEPGAQGEGFYGYTF. For the CDR3, the DNA is TGTGCCAGCAGTGAACCGGGAGCACAGGGCGAGGGCTTCTATGGCTACACCTTC. V usage is TRBV25-1 and J usage is TRBJ1-2, with D possibly TRBD1 on 6 matching bases. V lost 2 bases to trimming and J lost 4 bases, with 23 bases between them. The CDR3 length is 18 residues. Germline values: CDR1 MGHDK, CDR2 SYGVNS.

By frequency in the sample, this clone is medium-sized. This chain connects TRBV5-5 to TRBJ1-2; D possibly corresponds to TRBD1 (6 bases). CDR1 and CDR2 (germline): SGHKS, YYEKEE (reference sequence). Trimming removed 0 bases at V and 4 bases at J, with 13 bases between. The CDR3 runs to 15 residues. CDR3 sequence: CASSLEQGGAYGYTF. The CDR3 nucleotides read TGTGCCAGCAGCTTGGAACAGGGAGGGGCCTATGGCTACACCTTC.

This clone was counted a single time. The V gene is TRBV5-5, the J gene TRBJ2-3; 11 bases fit TRBD2. V was clipped by 7 bases and J by 2 bases; unmatched bases: 6. In germline, CDR1 is SGHKS, CDR2 YYEKEE (reference sequence). The CDR3 sequence is 15 residues long. The CDR3 protein is CASLLGLADTDTQYF. The CDR3 nucleotides are TGTGCCAGCCTCCTGGGACTAGCGGACACAGATACGCAGTATTTT.

The rearrangement uses TRBV3-1 (or the pseudogene TRBV3-2) and TRBJ2-6; D is uncertain. Per germline, CDR1 LGHDT and CDR2 YNNKEL (reference sequence). This CDR3 has 15 residues. The V end was cut by 4 bases, the J end by 0 bases, with 7 bases between. The CDR3 sequence: CASSRAISGANVLTF. The CDR3 DNA reads TGTGCCAGCAGCCGGGCAATCTCTGGGGCCAACGTCCTGACTTTC.

This sequence joins TRBV25-1 and TRBJ2-1; 7 bases line up with TRBD2. CDR1 is MGHDK and CDR2 is SYGVNS in the germline V gene. V shed 1 base, J shed 5 bases, and the junction held 8 bases outside the gene matches. The length of the CDR3 is 16 residues. The CDR3 bases are TGTGCCAGCAGTGAATCAAGGACGGGAGGTCACAATGAGCAGTTCTTC. Encoded protein: CASSESRTGGHNEQFF.

The genes are TRBV6-6 and TRBJ2-7, with 12 bases lining up with TRBD2. The V gene end was trimmed by 7 bases and the J gene end by 6 bases; junction bases not matched to a gene: 10. CDR3 length equals 15 residues. Per the germline V gene, CDR1 is MNHNY and CDR2 is SVGAGI (reference sequence). The CDR3, as DNA: TGTGCCAGCAACCCACTCGGACTAGCGGGAACCGAGCAGTACTTC. This gives the protein CASNPLGLAGTEQYF.

The chain combines TRBV5-6 with TRBJ1-4; TRBD1 might be the D (6 bases). This CDR3 spans 15 amino acids. Trimming stripped 3 bases from V and 6 bases from J, with 15 bases between. Per germline, CDR1 SGHDT and CDR2 YYEEEE. The CDR3 DNA is TGTGCCAGCAGCTCGACTACAGGGTTCCATGAAAAACTGTTTTTT. It codes for CASSSTTGFHEKLFF.

In its sample, this clone was seen a few times. The V call is TRBV19, the J call TRBJ1-1; D perhaps matches TRBD1 (6 bases). CDR1 is LNHDA and CDR2 is SQIVND in the germline V gene (reference sequence). The CDR3 totals 13 residues. The V and J ends lost 8 bases and 0 bases respectively, with 10 bases between them. In nucleotides, the CDR3 is TGTGCCAGTGTCAGGGGCATGAACACTGAAGCTTTCTTT. Amino acids: CASVRGMNTEAFF. The full variable domain, rest sourced from reference TRBV19 and TRBJ1-1, is DGGITQSPKYLFRKEGQNVTLSCEQNLNHDAMYWYRQDPGQGLRLIYYSQIVNDFQKGDIAEGYSVSREKKESFPLTVTSAQKNPTAFYLCASVRGMNTEAFFGQGTRLTVV.

This clone was found once. The V gene is TRBV19, the J gene TRBJ2-3, with D unclear. Trimming took off 7 bases at V and 2 bases at J, with 13 bases between the two ends. Germline CDR1 is LNHDA and CDR2 is SQIVND (reference sequence). The CDR3 loop spans 14 amino acids. CDR3 in DNA: TGTGCCAGTAAGATTGCAGACTTCACAGATACGCAGTATTTT. This translates into CASKIADFTDTQYF.

The genes are TRBV5-1 and TRBJ2-2, with 9 bases fitting TRBD2. This CDR3 region has 16 residues. The V segment lost 4 bases and the J segment 1 base; nucleotides outside the gene matches: 5. CDR1 SGHRS and CDR2 YFSETQ come from the germline V gene. The CDR3 is CASSPTSGWNTGELFF. In nucleotides, the CDR3 is TGCGCCAGCAGCCCAACTAGCGGGTGGAACACCGGGGAGCTGTTTTTT.

Only a few counts were recorded for this clone. V gene TRBV19 combines with J gene TRBJ2-3, with D maybe TRBD1 (6 bases). V was trimmed by 4 bases and J by 2 bases, leaving 10 bases between them. Germline lookup yields CDR1 LNHDA and CDR2 SQIVND (reference sequence). The CDR3 spans 14 residues. CDR3: CASSSQGPTDTQYF. CDR3 nucleotide sequence: TGTGCCAGTAGTAGTCAGGGGCCCACAGATACGCAGTATTTT.

The chain has TRBV2 and TRBJ2-5, with 8 nucleotides matching TRBD2. The V gene end was trimmed by 5 bases and the J gene end by 10 bases; junction bases not matched to a gene: 9. This CDR3 is built from 13 residues. CDR1 and CDR2 from the germline V gene are SNHLY and FYNNEI. The CDR3 sequence is CASSPRTGGFQYF. In DNA, the CDR3 is TGTGCCAGCAGTCCCAGGACGGGAGGGTTCCAGTACTTC.

J is TRBJ2-2 and V is TRBV14, with unresolved D. The CDR3 has 14 residues. Trimming removed 3 bases from V and 3 bases from J, with 8 bases in between. Looked up from germline, CDR1 is SGHDN and CDR2 is FVKESK. The CDR3 DNA follows: TGTGCCAGCAGCCAGTACAAAGACACCGGGGAGCTGTTTTTT. Protein: CASSQYKDTGELFF.